One sample yielded the 20 T cell receptor beta chains listed below, sequenced in a study of shared clonotypes between healthy human individuals. Libraries were prepared by immunoSEQ multiplex PCR; TCRdb keeps only in-frame clonotypes and omits some of them. The sample lists roughly 2.5 million clones; approximately 90% were seen once. Specimen: naive CD4+ T cells sorted from blood. This sample's subset: CD45RA+ positively selected. Source of these receptors: a man between 18 and 35 years old in good health.

The chain joins TRBV7-2 to TRBJ2-3; perhaps TRBD2 as D (6 bases). The CDR3 sequence is 16 residues long. Trimming took off 0 bases at V and 4 bases at J, with 14 bases between the two ends. Germline V CDR1 and CDR2: SGHTA, FQGNSA. This CDR3 reads CASSLASAGSPDTQYF. The DNA of the CDR3 is TGTGCCAGCAGCTTAGCGTCGGCGGGAAGCCCAGATACGCAGTATTTT.

The V gene is TRBV5-6, the J gene TRBJ2-3; 9 nucleotides agree with TRBD2. Germline trimming cut 3 bases from V and 4 bases from J; bases unmatched to any gene: 6. The CDR3 runs to 15 residues. Per the germline V gene, CDR1 is SGHDT and CDR2 is YYEEEE. The DNA for the CDR3 is TGTGCCAGCAGCTATTGGACTAGCGTTGCAGATACGCAGTATTTT. Translated, it gives CASSYWTSVADTQYF.

V gene TRBV6-1 combines with J gene TRBJ2-1; a possible D gene is TRBD2 (5 bases). V was shortened by 8 bases and J by 7 bases, with 15 bases between the two germline ends. CDR3 size: 13 residues. Germline CDR1 and CDR2: MNHNS and SASEGT. CDR3 sequence: CASSERGMNEQFF. In DNA form, the CDR3 reads TGTGCCAGCTCAGAACGGGGTATGAATGAGCAGTTCTTC.

The chain links TRBV5-6 to TRBJ1-5; D not resolved. Germline assignment: CDR1 SGHDT and CDR2 YYEEEE. The ends were cut back, 0 bases at V and 4 bases at J, with 8 bases in the middle. CDR3 length: 14 residues. The CDR3 DNA follows: TGTGCCAGCAGCTTGGCCGGTCCGAATCAGCCCCAGCATTTT. Its translation: CASSLAGPNQPQHF.

The V and J genes are TRBV5-6 and TRBJ1-2, with D tentatively TRBD1 (6 bases). Trimming took off 1 base at V and 5 bases at J, with 12 bases between the two ends. Germline values: CDR1 SGHDT, CDR2 YYEEEE. There are 14 residues in the CDR3. The CDR3 here is CASSLSWTEYGYTF. CDR3 DNA sequence: TGTGCCAGCAGCTTGTCCTGGACAGAATATGGCTACACCTTC.

The chain is built from TRBV5-1 and TRBJ2-5; D is perhaps TRBD1 or TRBD2 (6 bases each). Judging by the DNA end, TRBJ2-7 fits better; the J call may be wrong. The CDR3 is 13 amino acids. Germline V gives CDR1 SGHRS, CDR2 YFSETQ. CDR3 DNA sequence: TGCGCCAGCAGCCCGGGGGCCACCTACGAGCAGTACTTC. Amino acid sequence: CASSPGATYEQYF.

This clone was recorded once. The chain carries TRBV2 and TRBJ1-5, with D unclear. The germline V gene encodes CDR1 SNHLY and CDR2 FYNNEI. Trimming left V 7 bases short and J 2 bases short, with 18 bases between. The length of the CDR3 is 16 residues. The CDR3 region has the DNA TGTGCCAGCACCGGAAATGGATTAGGTGGCAATCAGCCCCAGCATTTT. It translates to CASTGNGLGGNQPQHF.

The V call is TRBV6-5, the J call TRBJ2-1, with D possibly matching TRBD2 (6 bases). Germline CDR1 is MNHEY and CDR2 is SVGAGI. Trimming removed 5 bases at V and 0 bases at J, with 11 bases between. The CDR3 contains 15 residues. The CDR3 sequence: CASSPPGGSYNEQFF. The CDR3 DNA reads as TGTGCCAGCAGTCCCCCCGGGGGCTCCTACAATGAGCAGTTCTTC.

The chain links TRBV6-6 to TRBJ1-3; D uncertain. CDR3 length: 11 amino acids. V was clipped by 8 bases and J by 4 bases, with 6 bases between them. The germline gives CDR1 MNHNY, CDR2 SVGAGI (reference sequence). DNA of the CDR3: TGTGCCAGCGGGAGGGGAAACACCATATATTTT. It encodes CASGRGNTIYF.

On this clone: Additional DNA sequences in this sample encode the identical CDR3. The chain links TRBV5-6 to TRBJ1-5; no clear D. The CDR3 has 16 residues. Trimming removed 0 bases at V and 3 bases at J, with 13 bases between. Germline CDR1 SGHDT, CDR2 YYEEEE. The CDR3 nucleotides read TGTGCCAGCAGCTTGGGTGGCGGGGTGTCCAATCAGCCCCAGCATTTT. This translates into CASSLGGGVSNQPQHF.

V gene TRBV5-4 combines with J gene TRBJ2-5; D is perhaps TRBD1 (6 bases). Between the trimmed V and J ends, which lost 3 bases and 3 bases, there was a span of 9 bases. The CDR3 totals 13 residues. Looked up from germline, CDR1 is SGHNT and CDR2 is YYREEE (reference sequence). The CDR3 DNA reads as TGTGCCAGCAGCTGGCGGACAGAAGAGACCCAGTACTTC. It translates to CASSWRTEETQYF.

V is TRBV13 and J is TRBJ2-7, with 9 bases that match TRBD2. CDR1 is PRHDT and CDR2 is FYEKMQ in the germline V gene (reference sequence). V lost 1 base, J lost 3 bases, and 4 bases stayed unmatched. The CDR3 has 15 amino acids. DNA for the CDR3: TGTGCCAGCAGCTTAGCTAGCGGGAAGGGCTACGAGCAGTACTTC. This translates into CASSLASGKGYEQYF.

V usage is TRBV9 and J usage is TRBJ2-5, with 13 positions matching TRBD2. There are 17 residues in the CDR3. Germline trimming cut 6 bases from V and 2 bases from J; bases unmatched to any gene: 10. Germline V lookup: CDR1 SGDLS, CDR2 YYNGEE. CDR3 DNA: TGTGCCAGCACTCCCGGGACTAGCGGGATACCTCAAGAGACCCAGTACTTC. It specifies CASTPGTSGIPQETQYF. The whole variable domain, filled in from reference TRBV9 and TRBJ2-5, reads DSGVTQTPKHLITATGQRVTLRCSPRSGDLSVYWYQQSLDQGLQFLIQYYNGEERAKGNILERFSAQQFPDLHSELNLSSLELGDSALYFCASTPGTSGIPQETQYFGPGTRLLVL.

The chain is built from TRBV30 and TRBJ1-6; D remains unclear. V gave up 0 bases and J gave up 2 bases, with 5 bases separating them. CDR3 size: 14 residues. Germline V gene data show CDR1 as GTSNPN and CDR2 as SVGIG (reference sequence). CDR3 sequence (DNA): TGTGCCTGGAGTGTTATCGCCTATAATTCACCCCTCCACTTT. Its protein is CAWSVIAYNSPLHF.

The chain is built from TRBV12-5 and TRBJ1-4; D is uncertain. Germline CDR1 is LGHNT and CDR2 is FRNRAP. V was cut by 2 bases and J by 6 bases, with 7 bases left in between. The CDR3 extends over 13 amino acids. This CDR3 reads CASGLRGYEKLFF. The CDR3 DNA reads TGTGCTAGTGGTTTGCGCGGATATGAAAAACTGTTTTTT.

The chain couples TRBV6-4 to TRBJ2-7, with 7 bases aligning to TRBD2. Germline CDR1 and CDR2: MRHNA and SNTAGT. The V and J ends lost 6 bases and 3 bases, in that order; junction bases with no gene match: 8. The CDR3 runs 14 residues. The DNA for the CDR3 is TGTGCCAGCAGCCCCGAGGCGGGGGACTACGAGCAGTACTTC. It specifies CASSPEAGDYEQYF.

V gene TRBV4-1 combines with J gene TRBJ2-3, with TRBD2 matching over 7 bases. The CDR3 totals 16 residues. Germline CDR1 is MGHRA and CDR2 is YSYEKL. The ends lost 1 base at V and 1 base at J; junction bases unmatched: 5. CDR3 bases: TGCGCCAGCAGCCAAGGGTCCGGGAGGCGCACAGATACGCAGTATTTT. Amino acids: CASSQGSGRRTDTQYF.

V is TRBV7-4 and J is TRBJ1-1; D remains ambiguous. CDR3 length equals 18 residues. Germline-derived CDR1 and CDR2 are SGHVT and SQSDAQ. V was trimmed by 0 bases and J by 0 bases, leaving 17 bases between them. This CDR3 reads CASSLALRQLNMNTEAFF. The DNA of the CDR3 is TGTGCCAGCAGCTTAGCGCTAAGGCAGCTTAACATGAACACTGAAGCTTTCTTT. Full variable domain (outside the CDR3, taken from reference TRBV7-4 and TRBJ1-1): GAGVSQSPRYKVAKRGRDVALRCDSISGHVTLYWYRQTLGQGSEVLTYSQSDAQRDKSGRPSGRFSAERPERSVSTLKIQRTEQGDSAVYLCASSLALRQLNMNTEAFFGQGTRLTVV.

The gene calls are TRBV28 and TRBJ1-5; D remains ambiguous. Germline V gene sequence: CDR1 MDHEN, CDR2 SYDVKM. This CDR3 spans 12 amino acids. The V end lost 6 bases, the J end lost 7 bases, and 10 bases lay between the germline ends. The CDR3 protein is CASSPPFQPQHF. The CDR3 DNA reads TGTGCCAGCAGCCCTCCCTTCCAGCCCCAGCATTTT.

On this clone itself: The same CDR3 can be traced to other DNA sequences in this sample. The V call is TRBV5-1, the J call TRBJ1-1; unclear D gene. The CDR3 loop spans 13 amino acids. V lost 1 base and J lost 0, with 4 bases in between. Germline V lookup: CDR1 SGHRS, CDR2 YFSETQ. The CDR3 is CASSLTVNTEAFF. DNA of the CDR3: TGCGCCAGCAGCTTGACAGTGAACACTGAAGCTTTCTTT.